The 22 T cell receptor beta chains presented below share a single source sample, sequenced in a study of blood T cells in healthy people across ages. Using a J-beta primer mix together with a sample-barcoded 5' primer, a second PCR was run for roughly 6 to 12 cycles. MiXCR, applied by TCRdb to the 5' RACE reads, yields one record per CDR3 protein. Among nearly 800,000 distinct CDR3 sequences listed, about 61% were seen once. Sequencing was done on a sample of blood. These receptors all stem from a man aged 40-49 years in good health.

This chain connects TRBV6-2 or TRBV6-3 to TRBJ2-7; 7 positions match TRBD2. The J call may be incorrect, as the DNA end agrees better with TRBJ2-5. The CDR3 runs 14 residues. Germline values: CDR1 MNHEY, CDR2 SVGEGT. The CDR3 region has the DNA TGTGCCAGCAGTTCCGGGACTACGATGGAGACCCAGTACTTC. It encodes CASSSGTTMETQYF.

There are a few counts of this clonotype. The chain employs TRBV3-1 and TRBJ2-7; D not certain. Germline V lookup: CDR1 LGHDT, CDR2 YNNKEL (reference sequence). The CDR3 sequence is 13 residues long. V lost 4 bases, J lost 3 bases, and 10 bases lay in between. Here the CDR3 reads CASSRDIDYEQYF. In DNA, the CDR3 is TGTGCCAGCAGCCGTGACATCGACTACGAGCAGTACTTC.

The chain has TRBV21-1 and TRBJ1-1; no check of the table's D call, TRBD1, against the DNA was made. TRBV21-1 is annotated as a pseudogene. The CDR3 is 12 amino acids. The CDR3: CASSKLQGHAFF. CDR3 nucleotide sequence: TGTGCCAGCAGCAAACTACAGGGGCATGCTTTCTTT.

This rearrangement joins TRBV28 to TRBJ2-7; unclear D gene. CDR1 MDHEN and CDR2 SYDVKM come from the germline V gene. V lost 11 bases and J lost 0, with 14 bases in between. This CDR3 is 13 amino acids long. CDR3 region: CASRTASSYEQYF. CDR3 nucleotides: TGTGCCTCCCGGACGGCCAGCTCCTACGAGCAGTACTTC.

This clonotype was observed a few times. This chain uses TRBV7-2 with TRBJ2-7; D unclear. With 4 bases removed from V and 7 bases from J, the gap between germline ends came to 11 bases. Looked up from germline, CDR1 is SGHTA and CDR2 is FQGNSA. The CDR3 consists of 12 residues. CDR3 coding DNA: TGTGCCAGCAGCTCCGGGTATAGAGAGCAGTACTTC. The encoded protein is CASSSGYREQYF.

V is TRBV24-1 and J is TRBJ2-2; D might be TRBD1 (6 bases). The length of the CDR3 is 14 residues. From germline, CDR1 is KGHDR and CDR2 SFDVKD. V lost 7 bases and J lost 5, with 13 bases in between. Written as DNA, the CDR3 is TGTGCCACCAGGGGGGCAGGAAGAACCGGGGAGCTGTTTTTT. Translation: CATRGAGRTGELFF.

This clonotype was observed a single time. The chain couples TRBV7-2 to TRBJ2-1; the D gene is possibly TRBD1 (5 bases). The V end was cut by 4 bases, the J end by 9 bases, with 16 bases between. The germline V gene encodes CDR1 SGHTA and CDR2 FQGNSA. CDR3 length: 14 residues. The CDR3 nucleotides are TGTGCCAGCAGCTCAAAGGGGCGAGGTGTTGAGCAGTTCTTC. Amino acids: CASSSKGRGVEQFF.

This sequence joins TRBV5-4 and TRBJ1-1, with D perhaps TRBD1 (6 bases). The germline gives CDR1 SGHNT, CDR2 YYREEE (reference sequence). Trimming stripped 4 bases from V and 6 bases from J, with 13 bases between. This CDR3 has 13 amino acids. CDR3 sequence: CASSIAGVPEAFF. As DNA, the CDR3 is TGTGCCAGCAGCATAGCAGGGGTCCCTGAAGCTTTCTTT.

The chain combines TRBV2 with TRBJ2-1; D remains ambiguous. The germline V gene has CDR1 SNHLY and CDR2 FYNNEI. Trimming stripped 6 bases from V and 8 bases from J, with 17 bases between. The CDR3 is 14 residues long. CDR3 DNA sequence: TGTGCCAGCAGCCGGTGGTTCGGTGGGGATGAGCAGTTCTTC. Translating it yields CASSRWFGGDEQFF.

This clonotype showed up just a few times. The chain joins TRBV7-9 to TRBJ2-4; possibly TRBD2 for D (5 bases). The better agreement between TRBJ2-7 and the DNA end casts doubt on the J call. Germline CDR1 reads SEHNR; CDR2 reads FQNEAQ (reference sequence). The CDR3 is made up of 14 amino acids. The CDR3 spells CASSFRDIRYEQYF. The CDR3 DNA reads as TGTGCCAGCAGCTTCCGGGATATTCGTTACGAGCAGTACTTC.

The chain uses TRBV7-9 and TRBJ2-5; 13 nucleotides agree with TRBD2. Germline assignment: CDR1 SEHNR and CDR2 FQNEAQ (reference sequence). CDR3 length: 17 amino acids. V shed 4 bases, J shed 4 bases, and the junction held 9 bases outside the gene matches. The CDR3 protein is CASSWTSGRRIPETQYF. DNA for the CDR3: TGTGCCAGCAGCTGGACTAGCGGGAGAAGGATCCCAGAGACCCAGTACTTC.

The CDR3 nucleotides read TGTGCCAGCAGCTCCAGACTAGCGGGAGGGCCCTCGGGTGAGCAGTACTTC. This sequence encodes CASSSRLAGGPSGEQYF. V usage is TRBV7-2 and J usage is TRBJ2-7; 14 bases agree with TRBD2. CDR1 and CDR2 from the germline V gene are SGHTA and FQGNSA. There are 17 residues in the CDR3. Trimming took 4 bases from V and 7 from J; bases not matched to a gene: 12.

This clonotype was picked up a small number of times. This chain uses TRBV12-3 or TRBV12-4 with TRBJ2-3; D gene unclear. The CDR3 is 15 residues long. Trimming left V 6 bases short and J 2 bases short, with 15 bases between. The CDR3 DNA follows: TGTGCCAGCAGGCCTGAACGAAGAAACACAGATACGCAGTATTTT. It specifies CASRPERRNTDTQYF.

The chain carries TRBV5-1 and TRBJ1-6; the match to TRBD1 covers 7 bases. V gave up 4 bases and J gave up 0 bases; unmatched junction bases: 7. Per germline, CDR1 SGHRS and CDR2 YFSETQ. The CDR3 has 17 residues. The CDR3 sequence is CASSGGTASSYNSPLHF. CDR3 coding DNA: TGCGCCAGCAGCGGGGGGACAGCCAGCTCCTATAATTCACCCCTCCACTTT.

The chain employs TRBV15 and TRBJ1-2; perhaps TRBD1 as D (6 bases). Per the germline V gene, CDR1 is LNHNV and CDR2 is YYDKDF (reference sequence). Deletions cut 8 bases from V and 8 bases from J, with 15 bases between. This CDR3 is built from 12 residues. The CDR3 protein is CATATRGQGYTF. The CDR3 coding sequence is TGTGCCACCGCGACACGGGGGCAAGGCTACACCTTC.

This chain links TRBV7-2 with TRBJ2-1; D unclear. The V gene's germline CDR1 is SGHTA and CDR2 FQGNSA. The V end was cut by 5 bases, the J end by 9 bases, with 11 bases between. The CDR3 is 12 amino acids. CDR3 in amino acids: CASSRVNGEQFF. CDR3 DNA sequence: TGTGCCAGCAGCCGGGTCAACGGTGAGCAGTTCTTC.

CDR3 residues: CASSEEHGNEQFF. CDR3 nucleotide sequence: TGTGCCAGCAGCGAAGAACATGGCAATGAGCAGTTCTTC. The chain has TRBV7-9 and TRBJ2-1; D not resolved. The V end lost 5 bases, the J end lost 6 bases, and 11 bases lay between the germline ends. The CDR3 has 13 residues. The germline CDR1 and CDR2 sequences are SEHNR and FQNEAQ (reference sequence).

This clonotype has only one observation. The V gene is TRBV27, the J gene TRBJ2-6; D is unclear. The V gene's germline CDR1 is MNHEY and CDR2 SMNVEV (reference sequence). Trimming removed 5 bases at V and 0 bases at J, with 11 bases between. The CDR3 length is 16 residues. CDR3 region: CASSQQTTSGANVLTF. CDR3 nucleotide sequence: TGTGCCAGCAGTCAACAAACAACCTCTGGGGCCAACGTCCTGACTTTC.

The CDR3 sequence is CSALGRPYEQYF. As DNA, the CDR3 is TGCAGCGCCTTGGGCAGGCCCTACGAGCAGTACTTC. The chain links TRBV29-1 to TRBJ2-5; no reliable D call. The J call may be incorrect, as the DNA end agrees better with TRBJ2-7. Germline loops: CDR1 SQVTM, CDR2 ANQGSEA. This CDR3 region has 12 residues.

This clonotype was seen a few times. The CDR3 is CSVGRTGGSYEQYF. Written as DNA, the CDR3 is TGCAGCGTTGGCCGGACAGGGGGCTCCTACGAGCAGTACTTC. The rearrangement joins TRBV29-1 to TRBJ2-7; TRBD1 matches at 10 bases. V lost 4 bases, J lost 0 bases, and 3 bases stayed unmatched. Germline-derived CDR1 and CDR2 are SQVTM and ANQGSEA. There are 14 residues in the CDR3.

The chain joins TRBV10-3 to TRBJ2-5; 9 bases fit TRBD1. Losses at the gene ends were 10 bases for V and 2 bases for J; bases not matched to a gene: 8. Germline CDR1 ENHRY, CDR2 SYGVKD. The CDR3 runs to 14 residues. The CDR3 DNA reads TGTGCCAGCGTACAGGGGGCGAAACAAGAGACCCAGTACTTC. Encoded protein: CASVQGAKQETQYF.

The chain employs TRBV7-9 and TRBJ2-1, with 14 bases fitting TRBD2. Germline CDR1 and CDR2: SEHNR and FQNEAQ (reference sequence). The CDR3 has 19 amino acids. Trimming removed 0 bases from V and 7 bases from J; junction bases left unmatched: 11. The CDR3 region has the DNA TGTGCCAGCAGCTTAGCGTTGGGACTAGCGGGGGAGCGAGGGAATGAGCAGTTCTTC. This codes for CASSLALGLAGERGNEQFF. Based on the CDR3 plus reference TRBV7-9 and TRBJ2-1, the full variable domain is DTGVSQNPRHKITKRGQNVTFRCDPISEHNRLYWYRQTLGQGPEFLTYFQNEAQLEKSRLLSDRFSAERPKGSFSTLEIQRTEQGDSAMYLCASSLALGLAGERGNEQFFGPGTRLTVL.